Below are 26 T cell receptor beta chains sequenced from a single sample in a study of PD-1 blockade in classical Hodgkin lymphoma. Stated time point: cycle 4 day 1 (C4D1), after 5 to 7 weeks of nivolumab. Each patient's relapse followed autologous stem cell transplantation, and brentuximab vedotin exposure varied. Some clones are missing from TCRdb's copy, which holds only in-frame ones; the method was immunoSEQ multiplex PCR. The table includes over 8,500 clones, around nine tenths detected once. Sample: peripheral blood mononuclear cells (PBMCs), taken before the fourth cycle of nivolumab. The receptor source for this set is a human donor with classical Hodgkin lymphoma.

The rearrangement links TRBV5-4 to TRBJ1-1, with D hard to call. The germline gives CDR1 SGHNT, CDR2 YYREEE (reference sequence). The V gene lost 1 base and the J gene lost 0 bases, with 10 bases spanning the gap. The CDR3 covers 15 residues. The CDR3, as DNA: TGTGCCAGCAGCTTGCATCACGATTTGAACACTGAAGCTTTCTTT. Translation gives CASSLHHDLNTEAFF.

This sequence joins TRBV7-8 and TRBJ2-5; D not resolved. Per germline, CDR1 SGHVS and CDR2 FQNEAQ. Trimming took off 6 bases at V and 1 base at J, with 9 bases between the two ends. This CDR3 has 13 residues. For the CDR3, the DNA is TGTGCCAGCAGACATCCGGCCCAAGAGACCCAGTACTTC. Its translation is CASRHPAQETQYF.

This chain joins TRBV28 and TRBJ2-5; TRBD1 matches 9 bases. CDR3 size: 15 residues. Germline V gene data show CDR1 as MDHEN and CDR2 as SYDVKM. V was pared by 7 bases and J by 2 bases, with 8 bases of the junction left unmatched. CDR3 amino acids: CASILGTGFQETQYF. In nucleotides, the CDR3 is TGTGCCAGCATTCTAGGGACAGGGTTTCAAGAGACCCAGTACTTC.

DNA for the CDR3: TGTGCCAGCGGGCCAACTACGACAGGCGATGAGCAGTTCTTC. It codes for CASGPTTTGDEQFF. The chain links TRBV2 to TRBJ2-1; perhaps TRBD1 as D (6 bases). The CDR3 consists of 14 residues. V was cut by 8 bases and J by 8 bases, with 19 bases left in between. The germline CDR1 and CDR2 sequences are SNHLY and FYNNEI.

This chain connects TRBV5-1 to TRBJ2-2, with 9 bases identical to TRBD1. V was clipped by 4 bases and J by 5 bases; unmatched bases: 3. Germline V gives CDR1 SGHRS, CDR2 YFSETQ. CDR3 length: 14 residues. CDR3 in DNA: TGCGCCAGCAGCCTAGGACAGGGGACCGGGGAGCTGTTTTTT. Its translation: CASSLGQGTGELFF.

The V gene is TRBV7-3, the J gene TRBJ2-5; TRBD2 aligns across 8 bases. Germline V gives CDR1 SGHTA, CDR2 FQGTGA. This CDR3 is built from 16 residues. Unmatched junction bases numbered 4, after V lost 0 bases and J lost 1 base. The CDR3 protein is CASSLTGSGVQETQYF. The DNA of the CDR3 is TGTGCCAGCAGCTTAACGGGTAGCGGGGTCCAAGAGACCCAGTACTTC. The complete variable domain, with remaining parts taken from reference TRBV7-3 and TRBJ2-5, reads GAGVSQTPSNKVTEKGKYVELRCDPISGHTALYWYRQSLGQGPEFLIYFQGTGAADDSGLPNDRFFAVRPEGSVSTLKIQRTERGDSAVYLCASSLTGSGVQETQYFGPGTRLLVL.

This clone was detected only once. This chain links TRBV2 with TRBJ2-1; possibly TRBD2 for D (6 bases). Between the trimmed V and J ends, which lost 10 bases and 5 bases, there was a span of 15 bases. The CDR3 covers 13 residues. From germline, CDR1 is SNHLY and CDR2 FYNNEI. The CDR3 coding sequence is TGTGCCACCTGGCGGGGTCAGGACAATGAGCAGTTCTTC. This codes for CATWRGQDNEQFF.

This clone has only one observation. V is TRBV19 and J is TRBJ2-6; TRBD1 agrees at 7 bases. Per germline, CDR1 LNHDA and CDR2 SQIVND (reference sequence). There are 18 residues in the CDR3. The junction had 12 bases not matched to a gene; V was cut back by 5 bases and J by 2 bases. DNA of the CDR3: TGTGCCAGTAGTCCACGTGGACAGGTTCCCACTGGGGCCAACGTCCTGACTTTC. Encoded protein: CASSPRGQVPTGANVLTF.

The chain recombines TRBV27 with TRBJ2-5; 7 nucleotides line up with TRBD2. Germline V gene sequence: CDR1 MNHEY, CDR2 SMNVEV (reference sequence). J gave up 5 bases and V 6 bases, and 9 bases lay outside the gene matches. This CDR3 spans 14 amino acids. The CDR3 here is CASSQLATWETQYF. The CDR3, as DNA: TGTGCCAGCAGCCAACTAGCGACCTGGGAGACCCAGTACTTC.

The chain carries TRBV7-2 and TRBJ2-5, with D possibly matching TRBD2 (6 bases). The CDR3 contains 16 residues. Germline V gene lookup returns CDR1 SGHTA and CDR2 FQGNSA. Trimming removed 0 bases at V and 3 bases at J, with 14 bases between. The CDR3 nucleotides read TGTGCCAGCAGCTTAGCGCAGCCCCGGGGGAAAGAGACCCAGTACTTC. Translation: CASSLAQPRGKETQYF.

The V and J genes are TRBV19 and TRBJ2-5; no firm D call. CDR3 size: 14 residues. The V end lost 6 bases, the J end lost 5 bases, and 16 bases lay between the germline ends. The germline CDR1 and CDR2 sequences are LNHDA and SQIVND (reference sequence). The CDR3 region is CASSGQIFRETQYF. CDR3 bases: TGTGCCAGTAGCGGGCAGATCTTTCGGGAGACCCAGTACTTC.

This clone is labeled as hyperexpanded. The V call is TRBV27, the J call TRBJ2-7; no reliable D call. This CDR3 is 12 amino acids long. CDR1 is MNHEY, CDR2 SMNVEV, per germline (reference sequence). Trimming shortened V by 8 bases and J by 1 base, and 9 bases separated the two germline ends. The CDR3 DNA is TGTGCCAGCTTTTCGGTGTCCTACGAGCAGTACTTC. Its protein product is CASFSVSYEQYF.

The CDR3 bases are TGTGCCAGCTCACAAGACAGGGCAACTTCACCCCTCCACTTT. Its protein product is CASSQDRATSPLHF. The genes are TRBV18 and TRBJ1-6; 7 bases are a match to TRBD1. CDR1 and CDR2 from the germline V gene are KGHSH and LQKENI. V dropped 4 bases and J dropped 9; count of bases not matched to a gene: 6. The CDR3 extends over 14 amino acids.

This chain joins TRBV19 and TRBJ2-2, with a possible D match to TRBD1 (5 bases). Germline loops: CDR1 LNHDA, CDR2 SQIVND (reference sequence). V was pared by 7 bases and J by 2 bases, with 14 bases between. This CDR3 has 15 amino acids. CDR3 coding DNA: TGTGCCAGTAAGAGTTCGGACATAAACACCGGGGAGCTGTTTTTT. It yields the protein CASKSSDINTGELFF. The complete variable domain, with remaining parts taken from reference TRBV19 and TRBJ2-2, reads DGGITQSPKYLFRKEGQNVTLSCEQNLNHDAMYWYRQDPGQGLRLIYYSQIVNDFQKGDIAEGYSVSREKKESFPLTVTSAQKNPTAFYLCASKSSDINTGELFFGEGSRLTVL.

This clone occurred once. The chain is built from TRBV5-8 and TRBJ1-1, with TRBD1 as a possible D gene (6 bases). The CDR3 sequence is 15 residues long. Between the trimmed V and J ends, which lost 7 bases and 4 bases, there was a span of 20 bases. The germline gives CDR1 SGHTS, CDR2 YDEGEE. The chain's CDR3 is CASSFQMGTFTEAFF. The CDR3, as DNA: TGTGCCAGCTCATTCCAGATGGGGACATTCACTGAAGCTTTCTTT.

The V and J genes are TRBV10-2 and TRBJ1-1; no firm D call. The CDR3 extends over 12 amino acids. V lost 1 base to trimming and J lost 5 bases, with 5 bases between them. Germline lookup yields CDR1 WSHSY and CDR2 SAAADI. The CDR3, as DNA: TGCGCCAGCAGTGAGTTAGGGACTGAAGCTTTCTTT. Translated: CASSELGTEAFF.

The chain couples TRBV10-3 to TRBJ1-1, with TRBD1 matching over 7 bases. The CDR3 runs to 13 residues. V shed 6 bases, J shed 4 bases, and the junction held 5 bases outside the gene matches. CDR1 is ENHRY and CDR2 is SYGVKD in the germline V gene. CDR3 sequence: CAIRTGSGTEAFF. As DNA, the CDR3 is TGTGCCATCAGGACAGGGTCGGGCACTGAAGCTTTCTTT.

The rearrangement links TRBV28 to TRBJ1-2; no definite D call. Germline V gene data show CDR1 as MDHEN and CDR2 as SYDVKM. The V end lost 3 bases, the J end lost 6 bases, and 5 bases lay between the germline ends. The length of the CDR3 is 11 residues. Here the CDR3 reads CASSFTNGYTF. The CDR3 region has the DNA TGTGCCAGCAGTTTTACGAATGGCTACACCTTC.

V gene TRBV10-1 combines with J gene TRBJ2-7; TRBD2 matches 11 bases. Looked up from germline, CDR1 is WNHNN and CDR2 is SYGVQD (reference sequence). The ends lost 6 bases at V and 2 bases at J; junction bases unmatched: 6. The CDR3 runs 15 residues. In DNA, the CDR3 is TGCGCCAGCAGAGCCGGGACTAGCGGACCCTACGAGCAGTACTTC. This codes for CASRAGTSGPYEQYF.

This rearrangement joins TRBV12-5 to TRBJ2-5; 9 nucleotides align to TRBD1. There are 15 residues in the CDR3. Germline V gene lookup returns CDR1 LGHNT and CDR2 FRNRAP. With 5 bases clipped from V and 4 bases from J, the junction kept 8 bases outside the gene matches. This CDR3 reads CASGLGDRERETQYF. In DNA, the CDR3 is TGTGCTAGTGGTCTAGGGGACAGGGAACGAGAGACCCAGTACTTC. The full variable domain, its missing parts supplied by reference TRBV12-5 and TRBJ2-5, is DARVTQTPRHKVTEMGQEVTMRCQPILGHNTVFWYRQTMMQGLELLAYFRNRAPLDDSGMPKDRFSAEMPDATLATLKIQPSEPRDSAVYFCASGLGDRERETQYFGPGTRLLVL.

The genes are TRBV9 and TRBJ2-3; 13 nucleotides align to TRBD2. The CDR3 loop spans 17 amino acids. Germline trimming cut 4 bases from V and 1 base from J; bases unmatched to any gene: 6. Germline-derived CDR1 and CDR2 are SGDLS and YYNGEE. The CDR3 nucleotides read TGTGCCAGCAGCCCCAGGACTAGCGGGGGACGCACAGATACGCAGTATTTT. This sequence encodes CASSPRTSGGRTDTQYF.

The rearrangement uses TRBV5-4 and TRBJ1-1; no reliable D call. V dropped 4 bases and J dropped 4 bases, with 14 bases sitting between them. The CDR3 totals 14 residues. CDR1 SGHNT and CDR2 YYREEE come from the germline V gene (reference sequence). CDR3 coding DNA: TGTGCCAGCAGCCCGACCTGGGGTAGCACTGAAGCTTTCTTT. Its protein is CASSPTWGSTEAFF.

This clone was picked up one time. This sequence joins TRBV5-1 and TRBJ2-7; TRBD1 matches at 10 bases. Germline V gives CDR1 SGHRS, CDR2 YFSETQ. The J segment lost 3 bases and the V segment lost 5 bases, leaving 8 bases of the junction unmatched. CDR3 length: 15 amino acids. The CDR3 sequence is CASRTGTGVLYEQYF. DNA for the CDR3: TGCGCCAGCAGGACGGGGACAGGGGTCCTCTACGAGCAGTACTTC.

The CDR3 loop is CASSIVGDSIAKNIQYF. CDR3 DNA: TGTGCCAGTAGTATAGTCGGAGACAGCATAGCCAAAAACATTCAGTACTTC. This sequence joins TRBV19 and TRBJ2-4; D is possibly TRBD1 (5 bases). V was cut by 1 base and J by 0 bases, with 13 bases left in between. This CDR3 is built from 17 residues. Germline values: CDR1 LNHDA, CDR2 SQIVND (reference sequence). Combining the CDR3 with reference TRBV19 and TRBJ2-4 gives the whole variable domain DGGITQSPKYLFRKEGQNVTLSCEQNLNHDAMYWYRQDPGQGLRLIYYSQIVNDFQKGDIAEGYSVSREKKESFPLTVTSAQKNPTAFYLCASSIVGDSIAKNIQYFGAGTRLSVL.

This chain uses TRBV9 with TRBJ1-1; TRBD1 might be the D (5 bases). V lost 5 bases and J lost 0, with 11 bases in between. Germline V lookup: CDR1 SGDLS, CDR2 YYNGEE. The CDR3 has 14 amino acids. The CDR3 loop reads CASSRGAMNTEAFF. The CDR3 DNA reads as TGTGCCAGCAGTAGGGGAGCCATGAACACTGAAGCTTTCTTT.

V gene TRBV9 combines with J gene TRBJ1-2; TRBD1 is a possible D gene (5 bases). Trimming stripped 0 bases from V and 7 bases from J, with 7 bases between. CDR3 length: 12 residues. Germline values: CDR1 SGDLS, CDR2 YYNGEE. The CDR3: CASSVVGGGYTF. CDR3 nucleotide sequence: TGTGCCAGCAGCGTAGTCGGGGGTGGCTACACCTTC.